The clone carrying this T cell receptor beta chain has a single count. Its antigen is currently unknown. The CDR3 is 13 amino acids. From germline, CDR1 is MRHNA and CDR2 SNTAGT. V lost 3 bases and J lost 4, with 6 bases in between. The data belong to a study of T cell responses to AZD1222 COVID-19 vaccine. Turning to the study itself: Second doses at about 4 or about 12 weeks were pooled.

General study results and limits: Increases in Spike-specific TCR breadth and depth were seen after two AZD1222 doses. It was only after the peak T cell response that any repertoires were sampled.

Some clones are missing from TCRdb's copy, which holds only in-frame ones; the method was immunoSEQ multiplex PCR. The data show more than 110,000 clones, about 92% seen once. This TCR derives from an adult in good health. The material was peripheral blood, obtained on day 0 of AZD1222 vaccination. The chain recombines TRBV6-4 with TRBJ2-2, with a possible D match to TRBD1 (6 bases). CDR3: CASSEGATGELFF. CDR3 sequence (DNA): TGTGCCAGCAGTGAGGGGGCCACCGGGGAGCTGTTTTTT.